The 3 T cell receptor beta chains in this list originate from one sample, sequenced in a study of T cells in Graves' hyperthyroidism and ophthalmopathy (dated by TCRdb to about 2019). Library method: multiplex PCR. Sequencing was performed on an Illumina HiSeq 2000. The TCR beta CDR3 regions were amplified from the RNA transcripts. The TCR CDR3 was subjected to a first round of RT-PCR using the HTBI primer set and the Qiagen OneStep RT-PCR kit. In-frame beta chains were kept once TCRdb had trimmed the public reads at Q25 with fastp and called clones with MiXCR. Rows merge per CDR3 protein into single entries with the most common DNA and genes. The sample data list a few hundred thousand distinct CDR3 sequences, and around 15% of these were observed just once. Just over 55% of the sample rests with the top ten. The sequenced sample consisted of blood. The receptors stem from a woman aged 55-70 years with Graves' ophthalmopathy.

This clonotype was picked up a small number of times. CDR3 nucleotide sequence: TGTGCCAGCAGCACACACCCACAAGAGACCCAGTACTTC. Translation gives CASSTHPQETQYF. The chain carries TRBV7-2 and TRBJ2-5; D is ambiguous. Germline CDR1 reads SGHTA; CDR2 reads FQGNSA. V was shortened by 5 bases and J by 2 bases, with 9 bases between the two germline ends. This CDR3 region has 13 residues.

At least ten counts were recorded for this clonotype. This chain joins TRBV3-1 and TRBJ2-3; tentative D call: TRBD1 (5 bases). Between the trimmed V and J ends, which lost 0 bases and 7 bases, there was a span of 14 bases. CDR3 length: 15 residues. The germline V gene encodes CDR1 LGHDT and CDR2 YNNKEL (reference sequence). The CDR3 sequence is CASSQDPNRMNTQYF. CDR3 coding DNA: TGTGCCAGCAGCCAAGATCCTAACAGGATGAATACGCAGTATTTT.

Only a few counts were recorded for this clonotype. A read error may produce the germline difference seen at one junction end. The chain combines TRBV11-2 with TRBJ2-7, with 9 bases matching TRBD2. This CDR3 is 14 amino acids long. From germline, CDR1 is SGHAT and CDR2 FQNNGV. The CDR3 coding sequence is TGTGCCAACAGCTTAGCGGGGGCCAAGTGGGAGCAGTACTTC. As protein: CANSLAGAKWEQYF.